This entry lists 13 T cell receptor beta chains sequenced from one sample in a study of T cells in Graves' hyperthyroidism and ophthalmopathy. Amplified regions were TCR beta CDR3 sequences from RNA transcripts. The HTBI primer set drove a first-round RT-PCR of the TCR CDR3. Each CDR3 protein is one row after TCRdb ran MiXCR on the multiplex PCR reads. This table holds about 530,000 distinct CDR3 sequences, approximately 17% found once. Material: blood. The receptors here all came from a woman between 18 and 30 years old with Graves' ophthalmopathy.

This clonotype was observed a few times. This chain links TRBV5-1 with TRBJ2-5; D is unclear. Germline V CDR1 and CDR2: SGHRS, YFSETQ. V was cut by 4 bases and J by 5 bases, with 18 bases left in between. The CDR3 extends over 15 amino acids. CDR3 amino acids: CASSHTTTDGETQYF. In DNA form, the CDR3 reads TGCGCCAGCAGCCATACCACTACGGATGGGGAGACCCAGTACTTC.

The chain has TRBV15 and TRBJ2-7; perhaps TRBD1 as D (6 bases). The germline V gene has CDR1 LNHNV and CDR2 YYDKDF (reference sequence). This CDR3 has 14 amino acids. Trimming took 2 bases from V and 4 from J, leaving 12 bases between them. The CDR3 loop is CATSRRDTDYEQYF. Here the CDR3 DNA reads TGTGCCACCAGCAGACGGGACACGGATTACGAGCAGTACTTC.

This clonotype showed up many times. The gene calls are TRBV6-1 and TRBJ1-5; TRBD1 aligns across 9 bases. Germline V gene data show CDR1 as MNHNS and CDR2 as SASEGT. Germline trimming cut 5 bases from V and 6 bases from J; bases unmatched to any gene: 8. The CDR3 totals 15 residues. Here the CDR3 DNA reads TGTGCCAGCAGTTCCGGACAGGGGAGAGGTCAGCCCCAGCATTTT. Its protein is CASSSGQGRGQPQHF.

This clonotype was seen only a few times. A much larger clone differs by one base, so this may be a read error. The chain recombines TRBV28 with TRBJ2-4; 7 bases align to TRBD1. This CDR3 is 15 amino acids long. Germline loops: CDR1 MDHEN, CDR2 SYDVKM. CDR3 nucleotides: TGTGCCAGCAGTACGACAGGGTTAGCCAAAAACATTCAGCACTTC. This encodes CASSTTGLAKNIQHF.

This chain uses TRBV29-1 with TRBJ1-1; D is undetermined. The germline V gene has CDR1 SQVTM and CDR2 ANQGSEA. CDR3 length: 13 residues. V was pared by 3 bases and J by 4 bases, with 12 bases between. CDR3 nucleotide sequence: TGCAGCGTTGAGCGGCGGGAGAGCACTGAAGCTTTCTTT. Protein: CSVERRESTEAFF.

This clonotype showed up many times. The genes are TRBV7-9 and TRBJ2-1, with 9 bases fitting TRBD2. CDR1 SEHNR and CDR2 FQNEAQ come from the germline V gene (reference sequence). The CDR3 covers 17 residues. V lost 5 bases and J lost 3; bases outside the gene matches: 11. The CDR3 nucleotides read TGTGCCAGCAGCCTGTTCCCTAGCGGGGAAAGCTACAATGAGCAGTTCTTC. Its translation is CASSLFPSGESYNEQFF.

This clonotype has a count of ten or more. The gene calls are TRBV7-3 and TRBJ2-6; weak D call: TRBD2 (5 bases). The CDR3 sequence is 16 residues long. The V end lost 3 bases, the J end lost 0 bases, and 9 bases lay between the germline ends. The germline V gene encodes CDR1 SGHTA and CDR2 FQGTGA. The CDR3 reads CASSFTGSSGANVLTF. CDR3 in DNA: TGTGCCAGCAGCTTTACGGGGTCCTCTGGGGCCAACGTCCTGACTTTC.

This clonotype was seen more than once but under ten times. The chain carries TRBV15 and TRBJ2-1; TRBD1 aligns across 10 bases. The V segment lost 8 bases and the J segment 5 bases; nucleotides outside the gene matches: 3. The germline V gene has CDR1 LNHNV and CDR2 YYDKDF (reference sequence). The length of the CDR3 is 13 residues. DNA of the CDR3: TGTGCCACCGCGGGACAGGGGAACAATGAGCAGTTCTTC. Translation gives CATAGQGNNEQFF. The full variable domain, in which reference TRBV15 and TRBJ2-1 provide the parts outside the CDR3, is DAMVIQNPRYQVTQFGKPVTLSCSQTLNHNVMYWYQQKSSQAPKLLFHYYDKDFNNEADTPDNFQSRRPNTSFCFLDIRSPGLGDTAMYLCATAGQGNNEQFFGPGTRLTVL.

This clonotype was observed a handful of times. The rearrangement links TRBV24-1 to TRBJ2-1; 14 bases map to TRBD2. CDR3 length: 18 amino acids. The germline V gene encodes CDR1 KGHDR and CDR2 SFDVKD. Trimming at V came to 4 bases and at J to 10 bases, leaving 14 bases not matched to a gene. CDR3 DNA sequence: TGTGCCACCAGTGAAACAACCGGTGGGACTAGCGGGAGTGGGGAGCAGTTCTTC. Protein sequence: CATSETTGGTSGSGEQFF.

This clonotype has just a few counts. The V call is TRBV10-3, the J call TRBJ2-7, with TRBD1 as a possible D gene (6 bases). The CDR3 is made up of 14 amino acids. V dropped 6 bases and J dropped 1 base, with 13 bases sitting between them. Germline V gives CDR1 ENHRY, CDR2 SYGVKD. Written as DNA, the CDR3 is TGTGCCATCAGAAAGGGGGTTCTGTCCTACGAGCAGTACTTC. It is translated as CAIRKGVLSYEQYF.

V and J are TRBV11-3 and TRBJ2-3; 10 bases align to TRBD2. Germline V gives CDR1 SGHNT, CDR2 YENEEA. This CDR3 has 19 residues. The V and J ends lost 5 bases and 0 bases, in that order; junction bases with no gene match: 14. The DNA for the CDR3 is TGTGCCAGCAGCCCGCCGGGACTAGCGCGTTCCCTTAGCACAGATACGCAGTATTTT. This codes for CASSPPGLARSLSTDTQYF.

This clonotype was counted ten times or more. This chain joins TRBV30 and TRBJ2-2; 10 bases are a match to TRBD2. V was clipped by 4 bases and J by 4 bases; unmatched bases: 6. Per the germline V gene, CDR1 is GTSNPN and CDR2 is SVGIG (reference sequence). The CDR3 is 15 residues long. The DNA for the CDR3 is TGTGCCTGGACCCCTAGCGGGAGTTTCACCGGGGAGCTGTTTTTT. Amino acids: CAWTPSGSFTGELFF.

Only a few counts were recorded for this clonotype. The chain combines TRBV25-1 with TRBJ2-3; D is ambiguous. CDR1 and CDR2 from the germline V gene are MGHDK and SYGVNS. V was clipped by 5 bases and J by 2 bases, with 8 bases between them. CDR3 length equals 13 residues. The CDR3 DNA reads TGTGCCAGCAGTAGGATCACCACAGATACGCAGTATTTT. Translated: CASSRITTDTQYF.